This entry lists 11 T cell receptor beta chains sequenced from one sample in a study of OX40 agonist ivuxolimab in advanced cancers. Assay: immunoSEQ multiplex PCR; the TCRdb copy retains only in-frame clones and omits some. The sample yields more than 11,000 clones, around three quarters seen once. The source was CD4+ or CD8+ T cells sorted from blood, collected in a trial of the OX40 agonist ivuxolimab. These receptors were taken from an adult with an advanced solid tumor such as melanoma, head and neck, liver or kidney cancer.

The chain links TRBV7-3 to TRBJ2-7, with D unclear. The CDR3 is 13 amino acids. With 2 bases removed from V and 5 bases from J, the gap between germline ends came to 10 bases. Per the germline V gene, CDR1 is SGHTA and CDR2 is FQGTGA. The CDR3 nucleotides are TGTGCCAGCAGCTTATTGCTGGGCGACGAGCAGTACTTC. Amino acids: CASSLLLGDEQYF. The full variable domain, with the rest looked up from reference TRBV7-3 and TRBJ2-7, is GAGVSQTPSNKVTEKGKYVELRCDPISGHTALYWYRQSLGQGPEFLIYFQGTGAADDSGLPNDRFFAVRPEGSVSTLKIQRTERGDSAVYLCASSLLLGDEQYFGPGTRLTVT.

The CDR3 is CASSQGNSAKNIQYF. As DNA, the CDR3 is TGCGCCAGCAGCCAAGGTAACTCTGCCAAAAACATTCAGTACTTC. The genes are TRBV5-1 and TRBJ2-4, with D hard to call. This CDR3 is 15 amino acids long. Trimming removed 4 bases from V and 1 base from J, with 12 bases in between. Germline V CDR1 and CDR2: SGHRS, YFSETQ.

V gene TRBV7-2 combines with J gene TRBJ1-1; the D gene is possibly TRBD1 (5 bases). The V end lost 5 bases, the J end lost 6 bases, and 16 bases lay between the germline ends. The CDR3 length is 14 residues. The V gene's germline CDR1 is SGHTA and CDR2 FQGNSA. The chain's CDR3 is CASSPRWGGAEAFF. The CDR3 DNA follows: TGTGCCAGCAGCCCCCGGTGGGGGGGGGCTGAAGCTTTCTTT.

The chain carries TRBV4-2 and TRBJ1-2; tentative D call: TRBD1 (6 bases). Trimming took 1 base from V and 3 from J, leaving 15 bases between them. The CDR3 runs 16 residues. Germline assignment: CDR1 LGHNA and CDR2 YNFKEQ. The CDR3 sequence is CASSQATGGADYGYTF. CDR3 DNA: TGTGCCAGCAGCCAAGCCACCGGGGGCGCAGACTATGGCTACACCTTC.

This chain joins TRBV7-8 and TRBJ2-5; 11 bases line up with TRBD2. The CDR3 has 16 residues. The junction had 10 bases not matched to a gene; V was cut back by 5 bases and J by 5 bases. Germline V gene data show CDR1 as SGHVS and CDR2 as FQNEAQ. The CDR3 sequence: CASSLDLAGGGETQYF. In nucleotides, the CDR3 is TGTGCCAGCAGCCTAGACCTAGCGGGAGGCGGGGAGACCCAGTACTTC.

V usage is TRBV28 and J usage is TRBJ2-3; 7 bases are a match to TRBD1. The CDR3 extends over 14 amino acids. The ends lost 6 bases at V and 3 bases at J; junction bases unmatched: 6. The germline V gene has CDR1 MDHEN and CDR2 SYDVKM. The CDR3 DNA is TGTGCCAGCAGCGATACAGGGGTAACAGATACGCAGTATTTT. This codes for CASSDTGVTDTQYF.

The CDR3: CASSEGTGAPSGNTIYF. DNA of the CDR3: TGTGCCAGCAGTGAGGGGACAGGGGCTCCCTCTGGAAACACCATATATTTT. The rearrangement uses TRBV6-1 and TRBJ1-3; the match to TRBD1 covers 10 bases. CDR1 and CDR2 from the germline V gene are MNHNS and SASEGT. J lost 0 bases, V lost 3 bases, and 5 bases had no gene match. This CDR3 spans 17 amino acids.

The chain joins TRBV6-6 to TRBJ1-1; D uncertain. The germline gives CDR1 MNHNY, CDR2 SVGAGI (reference sequence). Between the trimmed V and J ends, which lost 8 bases and 1 base, there was a span of 8 bases. The CDR3 contains 12 residues. The chain's CDR3 is CASVSRNTEAFF. CDR3 DNA sequence: TGTGCCAGCGTAAGCAGGAACACTGAAGCTTTCTTT.

The CDR3 DNA follows: TGTGCCAGCTTTGCAGATACGCAGTATTTT. Protein product: CASFADTQYF. The genes are TRBV7-2 and TRBJ2-3; D is unresolved. The CDR3 sequence is 10 residues long. From germline, CDR1 is SGHTA and CDR2 FQGNSA. V was cut by 8 bases and J by 4 bases, with 4 bases left in between.

This clone appeared a few times. The gene calls are TRBV6-1 and TRBJ2-3; 11 positions agree with TRBD1. The V segment lost 8 bases and the J segment 2 bases; nucleotides outside the gene matches: 3. Looked up from germline, CDR1 is MNHNS and CDR2 is SASEGT. This CDR3 comprises 14 residues. CDR3 coding DNA: TGTGCCAGCGGGGACAGGGGGTCCACAGATACGCAGTATTTT. Translated, it gives CASGDRGSTDTQYF.

The chain recombines TRBV19 with TRBJ2-7; 11 nucleotides agree with TRBD1. CDR1 and CDR2 from the germline V gene are LNHDA and SQIVND (reference sequence). The junction had 7 bases not matched to a gene; V was cut back by 5 bases and J by 4 bases. This CDR3 contains 15 residues. DNA for the CDR3: TGTGCCAGTAGTCCCGGGACAGGGGGAGAATACGAGCAGTACTTC. Translating gives CASSPGTGGEYEQYF.